Sequencing of this T cell receptor beta chain was carried out in a study of blood T cell repertoires in COVID-19. For the study at large: Samples representing acute and convalescent COVID-19 were sourced from the United States, Italy and Spain.

The CDR3 contains 14 residues. Trimming took 5 bases from V and 10 from J; bases not matched to a gene: 10. Germline-derived CDR1 and CDR2 are LGHNA and YNFKEQ. In the study's own analysis: Estimation of nucleated cell counts was performed using reference gene primer amplification. Sequencing used immunoSEQ multiplex PCR; TCRdb keeps in-frame clones, though not all of them. V and J calls plus clone size are reproduced from that table; the DNA served to infer D and trimming. The table records some 200,000 clones, roughly 80% of them present only once. This clone was seen a few times. The sample consisted of peripheral blood. The clonotype comes from an older woman who had recovered from COVID-19. The genes are TRBV4-2 and TRBJ1-4; 7 bases agree with TRBD1. DNA of the CDR3: TGTGCCAGCAGCTTCGACAGGGTGAGGGGAAAACTGTTTTTT. Protein product: CASSFDRVRGKLFF.